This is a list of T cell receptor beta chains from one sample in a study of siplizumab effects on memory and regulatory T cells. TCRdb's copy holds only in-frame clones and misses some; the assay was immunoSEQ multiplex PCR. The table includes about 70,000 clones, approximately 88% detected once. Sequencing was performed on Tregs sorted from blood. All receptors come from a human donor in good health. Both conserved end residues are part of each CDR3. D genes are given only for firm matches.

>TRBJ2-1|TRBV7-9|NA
CASSPRGRGEQFF
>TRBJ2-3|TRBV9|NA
CASSSLGGLSTDTQYF
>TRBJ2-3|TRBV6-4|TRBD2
CASSWTSGEDTQYF
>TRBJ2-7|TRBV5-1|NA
CASSLGNSYEQYF
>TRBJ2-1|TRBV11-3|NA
CASSPQGSNEQFF
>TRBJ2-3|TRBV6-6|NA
CASSYGGTGDTQYF
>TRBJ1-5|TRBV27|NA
CASSPYPRSSNQPQHF
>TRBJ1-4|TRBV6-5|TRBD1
CATRARGREKLFF
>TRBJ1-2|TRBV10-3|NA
CAISEGRANYGYTF
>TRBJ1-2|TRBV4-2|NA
CASSQDEARGYTF
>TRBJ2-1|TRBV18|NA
CASSLSLGAWYNEQFF
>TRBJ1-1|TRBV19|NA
CASRARGALATEAFF
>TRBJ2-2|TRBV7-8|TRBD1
CASSLRTGRGRGELFF
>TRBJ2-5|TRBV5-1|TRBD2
CASSLGGLAGKAETQYF
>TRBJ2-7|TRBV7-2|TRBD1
CASSSPGQGGEQYF
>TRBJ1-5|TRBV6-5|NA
CASSRTVRYHPQHF
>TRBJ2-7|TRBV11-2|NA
CASSHIHEQYF
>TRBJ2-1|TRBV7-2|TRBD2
CASRAGTSWNEQFF
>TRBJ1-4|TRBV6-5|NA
CASSSPGGMSEKLFF
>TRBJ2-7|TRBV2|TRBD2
CASRGLNYEQYF
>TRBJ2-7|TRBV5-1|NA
CASSLEWQPVFEQYF
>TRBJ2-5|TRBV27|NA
CASSLSTGVRETQYF
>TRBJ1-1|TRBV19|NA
CASSPGAGTEAFF
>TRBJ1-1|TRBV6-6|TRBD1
CASRGTGAEAFF
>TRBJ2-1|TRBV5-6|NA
CASSFRSIKGGDEQFF
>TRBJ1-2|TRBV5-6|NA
CASSLIGEVYGYTF
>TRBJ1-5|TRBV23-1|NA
CASSQQGRNQPQHF
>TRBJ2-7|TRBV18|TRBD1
CASSLSGTGVYEQYF
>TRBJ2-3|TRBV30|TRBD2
CAWDPGLAGTDTQYF
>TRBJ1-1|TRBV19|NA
CASSIDQGKNTEAFF
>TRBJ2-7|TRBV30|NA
CAWSGVLFYEQYF